The subject of this entry is one T cell receptor (beta chain). Authors of the study amplified TCR beta CDR3 regions from RNA transcripts. An initial round of RT-PCR targeting the TCR CDR3 relied on the HTBI primer set. Via MiXCR, TCRdb re-called the multiplex PCR reads, giving one row per CDR3 protein. The top ten clones hold approximately 11% of a sample with some 400,000 distinct CDR3 sequences, more than 11% of them seen once. The sample originates from a study of T cells in Graves' hyperthyroidism and ophthalmopathy. At the level of the study: Once the initial diagnosis was made, peripheral blood was obtained before any treatment.

V was pared by 4 bases and J by 7 bases, with 18 bases between. The CDR3 length is 14 residues. The germline V gene has CDR1 SGHRS and CDR2 YFSETQ. This receptor was identified in a woman aged 60-75 years with Graves' hyperthyroidism. The material sequenced was blood. J is TRBJ2-7 and V is TRBV5-1, with D maybe TRBD2 (6 bases). The CDR3, as DNA: TGCGCCAGCAGCCCCGGGACTCTCCCCGAGGAGCAGTACTTC. Its protein is CASSPGTLPEEQYF.